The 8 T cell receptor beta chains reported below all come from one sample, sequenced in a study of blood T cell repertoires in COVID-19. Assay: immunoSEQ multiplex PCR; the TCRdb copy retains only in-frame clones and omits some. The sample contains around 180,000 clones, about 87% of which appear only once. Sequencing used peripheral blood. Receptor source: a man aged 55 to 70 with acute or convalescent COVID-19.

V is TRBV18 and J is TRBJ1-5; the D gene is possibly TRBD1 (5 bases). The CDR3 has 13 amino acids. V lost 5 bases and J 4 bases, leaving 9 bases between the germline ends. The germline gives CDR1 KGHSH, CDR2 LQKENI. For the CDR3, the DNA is TGTGCCAGCTCAGGCGGGGGGAATCAGCCCCAGCATTTT. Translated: CASSGGGNQPQHF.

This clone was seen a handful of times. The CDR3 loop reads CASSTGQGAKGNTIYF. The CDR3 DNA reads TGTGCCAGCAGCACCGGACAGGGGGCGAAGGGAAACACCATATATTTT. The V gene is TRBV5-6, the J gene TRBJ1-3; 11 bases map to TRBD1. The germline gives CDR1 SGHDT, CDR2 YYEEEE. This CDR3 is built from 16 residues. The V segment lost 4 bases and the J segment 4 bases; nucleotides outside the gene matches: 7.

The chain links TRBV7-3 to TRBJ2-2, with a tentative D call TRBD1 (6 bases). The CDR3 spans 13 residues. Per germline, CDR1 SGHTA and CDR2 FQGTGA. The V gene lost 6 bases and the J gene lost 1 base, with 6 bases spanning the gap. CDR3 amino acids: CASRGQNTGELFF. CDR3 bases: TGTGCCAGCAGGGGACAGAACACCGGGGAGCTGTTTTTT.

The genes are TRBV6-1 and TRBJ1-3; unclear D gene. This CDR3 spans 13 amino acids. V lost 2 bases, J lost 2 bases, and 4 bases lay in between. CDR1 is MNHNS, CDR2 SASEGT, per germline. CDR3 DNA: TGTGCCAGCAGTGAAACAGCTGGAAACACCATATATTTT. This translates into CASSETAGNTIYF.

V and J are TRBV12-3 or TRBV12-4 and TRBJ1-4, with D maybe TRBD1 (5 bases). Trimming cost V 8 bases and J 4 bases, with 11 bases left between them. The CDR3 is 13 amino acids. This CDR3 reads CASGSRDNEKLFF. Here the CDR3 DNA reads TGTGCCAGCGGTAGCAGGGATAATGAAAAACTGTTTTTT.

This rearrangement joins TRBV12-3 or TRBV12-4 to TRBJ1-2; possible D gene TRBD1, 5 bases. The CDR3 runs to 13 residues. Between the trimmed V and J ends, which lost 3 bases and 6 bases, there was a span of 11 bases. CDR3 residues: CASSFGGGNGYTF. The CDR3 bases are TGTGCCAGCAGTTTCGGGGGAGGAAATGGCTACACCTTC.

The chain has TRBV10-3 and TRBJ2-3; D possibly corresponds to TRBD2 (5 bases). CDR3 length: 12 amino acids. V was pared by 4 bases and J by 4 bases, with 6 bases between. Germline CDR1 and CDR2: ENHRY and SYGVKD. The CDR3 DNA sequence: TGTGCCATCAGTGGGGAGTCAGATACGCAGTATTTT. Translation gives CAISGESDTQYF.

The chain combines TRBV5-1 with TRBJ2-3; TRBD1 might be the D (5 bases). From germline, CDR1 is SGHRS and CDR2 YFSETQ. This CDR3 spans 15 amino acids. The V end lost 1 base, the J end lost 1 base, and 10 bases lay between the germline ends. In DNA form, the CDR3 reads TGCGCCAGCAGCTTGCAGGGCAGTGGCACAGATACGCAGTATTTT. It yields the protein CASSLQGSGTDTQYF.